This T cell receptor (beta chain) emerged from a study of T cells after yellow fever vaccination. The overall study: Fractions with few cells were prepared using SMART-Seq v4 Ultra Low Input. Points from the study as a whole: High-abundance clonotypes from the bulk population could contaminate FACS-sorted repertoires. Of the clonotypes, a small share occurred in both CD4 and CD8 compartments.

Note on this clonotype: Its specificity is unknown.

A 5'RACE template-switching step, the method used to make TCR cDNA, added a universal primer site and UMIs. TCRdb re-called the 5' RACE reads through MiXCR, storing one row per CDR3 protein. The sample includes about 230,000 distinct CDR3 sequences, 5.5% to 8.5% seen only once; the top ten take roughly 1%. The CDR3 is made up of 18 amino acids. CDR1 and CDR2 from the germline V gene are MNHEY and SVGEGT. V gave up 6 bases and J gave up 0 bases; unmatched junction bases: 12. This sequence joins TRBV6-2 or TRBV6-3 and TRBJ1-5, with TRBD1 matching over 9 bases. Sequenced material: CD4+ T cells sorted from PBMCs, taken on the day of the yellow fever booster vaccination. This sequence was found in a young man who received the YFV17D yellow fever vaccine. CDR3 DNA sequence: TGTGCCAGCAGACCAAATGCGGGACAGGGCTCTAGCAATCAGCCCCAGCATTTT. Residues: CASRPNAGQGSSNQPQHF.